Below, 7 T cell receptor beta chains from the same sample are listed, as sequenced in a study of cytomegalovirus exposure and HLA in healthy donors. PCR primers comprised 60 Vbeta and 13 Jbeta primers. Measured with immunoSEQ multiplex PCR; TCRdb has only the in-frame clones, and not every one. The sample carries about 140,000 clones, under 80% recorded once. The sequencing sample was made of PBMCs. The receptors here all came from a male donor in good health and CMV-seronegative.

V usage is TRBV30 and J usage is TRBJ2-5; 7 bases agree with TRBD1. The CDR3 length is 12 residues. CDR1 GTSNPN and CDR2 SVGIG come from the germline V gene (reference sequence). Trimming took 0 bases from V and 11 from J; bases not matched to a gene: 6. The CDR3 bases are TGTGCCTGGAGTGTACGACGGGACAGACAGTACTTC. This encodes CAWSVRRDRQYF. Full variable domain (missing parts from reference TRBV30 and TRBJ2-5): SQTIHQWPATLVQPVGSPLSLECTVEGTSNPNLYWYRQAAGRGLQLLFYSVGIGQISSEVPQNLSASRPQDRQFILSSKKLLLSDSGFYLCAWSVRRDRQYFGPGTRLLVL.

J is TRBJ1-1 and V is TRBV9; tentative D call: TRBD1 (5 bases). CDR3 length: 14 residues. Germline V lookup: CDR1 SGDLS, CDR2 YYNGEE. The V and J ends lost 4 bases and 5 bases respectively, with 15 bases between them. Here the CDR3 DNA reads TGTGCCAGCAGCCCCGGGGGGGTGGGGACTGAAGCTTTCTTT. Protein: CASSPGGVGTEAFF.

The chain couples TRBV7-6 to TRBJ2-7, with TRBD1 matching over 7 bases. Germline assignment: CDR1 SGHVS and CDR2 FNYEAQ. V lost 4 bases to trimming and J lost 5 bases; unmatched junction nucleotides: 8. CDR3 size: 14 residues. For the CDR3, the DNA is TGTGCCAGCAGCTCGGGACAGTATCTCAACGAGCAGTACTTC. Translating gives CASSSGQYLNEQYF.

The table lists this clone with a count of one. This chain connects TRBV6-1 to TRBJ2-7; TRBD2 is a possible D gene (6 bases). CDR1 MNHNS and CDR2 SASEGT come from the germline V gene. V was cut by 11 bases and J by 6 bases, with 23 bases left in between. The CDR3 contains 14 residues. CDR3 bases: TGTGCCGGACACAATGGACCCGTGGGGGGCGAGCAGTACTTC. This sequence encodes CAGHNGPVGGEQYF.

The V and J genes are TRBV10-2 and TRBJ2-1, with a tentative D call TRBD1 (6 bases). The germline CDR1 and CDR2 sequences are WSHSY and SAAADI. The V end was cut by 5 bases, the J end by 5 bases, with 10 bases between. This CDR3 has 13 amino acids. DNA for the CDR3: TGCGCCAGCAGTTCGAGGGGGAACAATGAGCAGTTCTTC. The encoded protein is CASSSRGNNEQFF.

The chain uses TRBV2 and TRBJ2-1; D is unclear. Germline lookup yields CDR1 SNHLY and CDR2 FYNNEI. The length of the CDR3 is 11 residues. Deletions cut 5 bases from V and 5 bases from J, with 4 bases between. In DNA, the CDR3 is TGTGCCAGCAGTCGCGACAATGAGCAGTTCTTC. Amino acids: CASSRDNEQFF. Variable domain in full (rest from reference TRBV2 and TRBJ2-1): EPEVTQTPSHQVTQMGQEVILRCVPISNHLYFYWYRQILGQKVEFLVSFYNNEISEKSEIFDDQFSVERPDGSNFTLKIRSTKLEDSAMYFCASSRDNEQFFGPGTRLTVL.

In DNA form, the CDR3 reads TGTGCCAGCAGCCAAGTGGGTAGGACAGGGTCCTACGAGCAGTACTTC. This encodes CASSQVGRTGSYEQYF. The chain employs TRBV4-2 and TRBJ2-7, with 8 bases that match TRBD1. In germline, CDR1 is LGHNA, CDR2 YNFKEQ. CDR3 length equals 16 residues. Trimming removed 1 base from V and 1 base from J; junction bases left unmatched: 6.